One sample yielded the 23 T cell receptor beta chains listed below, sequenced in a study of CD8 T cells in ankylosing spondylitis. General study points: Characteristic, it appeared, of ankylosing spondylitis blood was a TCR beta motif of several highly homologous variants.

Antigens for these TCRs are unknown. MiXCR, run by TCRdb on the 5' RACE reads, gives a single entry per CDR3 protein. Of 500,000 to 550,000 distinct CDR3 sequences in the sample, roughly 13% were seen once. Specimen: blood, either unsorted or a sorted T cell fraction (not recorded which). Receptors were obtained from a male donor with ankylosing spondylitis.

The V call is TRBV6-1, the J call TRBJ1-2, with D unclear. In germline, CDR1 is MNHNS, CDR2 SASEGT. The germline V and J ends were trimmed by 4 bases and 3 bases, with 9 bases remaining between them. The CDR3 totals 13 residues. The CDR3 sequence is CASSADVDYGYTF. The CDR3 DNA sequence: TGTGCCAGCAGTGCGGACGTTGACTATGGCTACACCTTC.

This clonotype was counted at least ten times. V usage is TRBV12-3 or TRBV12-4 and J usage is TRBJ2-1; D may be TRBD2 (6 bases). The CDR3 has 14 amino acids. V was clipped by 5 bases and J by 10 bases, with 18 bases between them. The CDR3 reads CASSTGTLRWEQFF. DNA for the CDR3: TGTGCCAGCAGTACCGGGACTTTGAGGTGGGAGCAGTTCTTC.

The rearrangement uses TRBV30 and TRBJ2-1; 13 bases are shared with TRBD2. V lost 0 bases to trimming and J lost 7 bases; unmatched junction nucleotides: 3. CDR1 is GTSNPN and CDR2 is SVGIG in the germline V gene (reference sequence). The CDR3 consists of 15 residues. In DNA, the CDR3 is TGTGCCTGGAGTGTACAACTAGCGGGAGGGAATGAGCAGTTCTTC. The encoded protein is CAWSVQLAGGNEQFF.

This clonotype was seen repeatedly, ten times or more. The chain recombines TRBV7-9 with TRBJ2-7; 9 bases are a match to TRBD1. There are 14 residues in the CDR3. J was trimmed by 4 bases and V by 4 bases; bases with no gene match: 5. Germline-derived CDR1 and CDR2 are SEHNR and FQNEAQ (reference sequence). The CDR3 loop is CASSSRTGDYEQYF. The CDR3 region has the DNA TGTGCCAGCAGCTCGAGGACAGGGGATTACGAGCAGTACTTC.

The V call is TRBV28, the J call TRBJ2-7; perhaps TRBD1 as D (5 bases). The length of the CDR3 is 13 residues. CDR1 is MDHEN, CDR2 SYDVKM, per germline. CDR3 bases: TGTGCATCACAGGACACATCAACCTACGAGCAGTACGTC. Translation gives CASQDTSTYEQYV.

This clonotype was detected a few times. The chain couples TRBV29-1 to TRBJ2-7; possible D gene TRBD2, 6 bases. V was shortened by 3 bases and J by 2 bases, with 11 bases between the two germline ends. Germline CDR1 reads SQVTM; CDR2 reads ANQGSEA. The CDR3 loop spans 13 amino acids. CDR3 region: CSVEGGGTYEQYF. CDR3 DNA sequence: TGCAGCGTTGAGGGTGGAGGGACCTACGAGCAGTACTTC.

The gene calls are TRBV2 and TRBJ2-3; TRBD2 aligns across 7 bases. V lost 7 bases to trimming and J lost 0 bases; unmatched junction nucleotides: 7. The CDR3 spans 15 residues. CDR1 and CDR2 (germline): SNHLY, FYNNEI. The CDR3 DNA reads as TGTGCCAGCAACGTCCCCGGGAGGAGCACAGATACGCAGTATTTT. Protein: CASNVPGRSTDTQYF.

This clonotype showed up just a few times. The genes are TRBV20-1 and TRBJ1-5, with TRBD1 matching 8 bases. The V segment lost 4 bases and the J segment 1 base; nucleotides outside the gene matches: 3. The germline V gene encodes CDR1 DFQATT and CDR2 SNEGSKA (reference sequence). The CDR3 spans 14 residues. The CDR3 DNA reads TGCAGTGCTAAGGACAGGGCGAGCAATCAGCCCCAGCATTTT. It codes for CSAKDRASNQPQHF.

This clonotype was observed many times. The CDR3 reads CASSPRDAGANVLTF. The CDR3 bases are TGTGCCAGCAGCCCGAGGGACGCTGGGGCCAACGTCCTGACTTTC. The V and J genes are TRBV14 and TRBJ2-6; D tentatively fits TRBD1 or TRBD2 (5 bases each). V dropped 4 bases and J dropped 2 bases, with 9 bases sitting between them. CDR1 and CDR2 (germline): SGHDN, FVKESK. The CDR3 runs to 15 residues.

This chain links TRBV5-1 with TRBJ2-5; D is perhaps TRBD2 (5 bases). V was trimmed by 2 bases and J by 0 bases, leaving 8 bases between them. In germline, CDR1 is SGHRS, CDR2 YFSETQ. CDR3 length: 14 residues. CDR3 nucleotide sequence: TGCGCCAGCAGCTTTGGGGAGTACCAAGAGACCCAGTACTTC. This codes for CASSFGEYQETQYF.

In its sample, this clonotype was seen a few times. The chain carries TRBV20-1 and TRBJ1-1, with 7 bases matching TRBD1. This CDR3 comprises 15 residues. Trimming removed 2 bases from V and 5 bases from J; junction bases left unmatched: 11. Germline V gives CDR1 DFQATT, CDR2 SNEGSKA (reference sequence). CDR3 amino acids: CSARRRTGKGTEAFF. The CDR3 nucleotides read TGCAGTGCTAGACGACGGACAGGCAAAGGGACTGAAGCTTTCTTT.

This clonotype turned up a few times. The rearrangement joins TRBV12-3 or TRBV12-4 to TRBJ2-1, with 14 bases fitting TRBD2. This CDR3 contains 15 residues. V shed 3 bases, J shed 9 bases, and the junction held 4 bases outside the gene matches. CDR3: CASSLGLAGVIEQFF. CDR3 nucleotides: TGTGCCAGCAGTTTGGGACTAGCGGGAGTAATTGAGCAGTTCTTC.

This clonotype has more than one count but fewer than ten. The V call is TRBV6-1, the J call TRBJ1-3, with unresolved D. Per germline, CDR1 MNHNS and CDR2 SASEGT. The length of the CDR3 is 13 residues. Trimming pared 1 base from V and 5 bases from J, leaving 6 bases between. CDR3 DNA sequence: TGTGCCAGCAGTGAAGAGAGGAGAAACACCATATATTTT. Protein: CASSEERRNTIYF.

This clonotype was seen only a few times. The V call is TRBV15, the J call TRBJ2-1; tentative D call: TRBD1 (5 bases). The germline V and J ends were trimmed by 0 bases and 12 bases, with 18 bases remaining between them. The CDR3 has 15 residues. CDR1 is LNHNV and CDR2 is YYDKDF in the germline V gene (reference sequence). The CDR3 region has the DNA TGTGCCACCAGCAGAGATCTGGCAGGGTCTACGTGGCAGTTCTTC. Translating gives CATSRDLAGSTWQFF.

Here the CDR3 DNA reads TGCAGCATGGGGTCCAATGAGCAGTTCTTC. The encoded protein is CSMGSNEQFF. The genes are TRBV29-1 and TRBJ2-1; unclear D gene. This CDR3 is 10 amino acids long. Germline CDR1 and CDR2: SQVTM and ANQGSEA. Trimming left V 8 bases short and J 6 bases short, with 8 bases between.

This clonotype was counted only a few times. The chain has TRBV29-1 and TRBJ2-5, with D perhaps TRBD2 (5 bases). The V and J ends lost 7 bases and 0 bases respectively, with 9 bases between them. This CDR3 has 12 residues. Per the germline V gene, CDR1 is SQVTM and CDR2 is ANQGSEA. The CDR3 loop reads CSGGSDQETQYF. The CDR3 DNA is TGCAGCGGGGGTAGCGACCAAGAGACCCAGTACTTC. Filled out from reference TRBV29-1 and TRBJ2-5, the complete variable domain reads SAVISQKPSRDICQRGTSLTIQCQVDSQVTMMFWYRQQPGQSLTLIATANQGSEATYESGFVIDKFPISRPNLTFSTLTVSNMSPEDSSIYLCSGGSDQETQYFGPGTRLLVL.

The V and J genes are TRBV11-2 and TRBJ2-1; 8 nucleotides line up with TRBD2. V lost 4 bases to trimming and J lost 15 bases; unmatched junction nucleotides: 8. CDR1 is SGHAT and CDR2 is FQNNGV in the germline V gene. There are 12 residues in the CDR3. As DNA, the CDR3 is TGTGCCAGCAGCTCCTTGGGACTAGTTATGTTCTTC. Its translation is CASSSLGLVMFF.

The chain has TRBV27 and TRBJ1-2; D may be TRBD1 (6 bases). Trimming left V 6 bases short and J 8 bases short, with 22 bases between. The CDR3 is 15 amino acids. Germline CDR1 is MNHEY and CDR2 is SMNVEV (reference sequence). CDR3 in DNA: TGTGCCAGCAGGCCGGGACACTCGTTTCTAGGAGGCTACACCTTC. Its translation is CASRPGHSFLGGYTF.

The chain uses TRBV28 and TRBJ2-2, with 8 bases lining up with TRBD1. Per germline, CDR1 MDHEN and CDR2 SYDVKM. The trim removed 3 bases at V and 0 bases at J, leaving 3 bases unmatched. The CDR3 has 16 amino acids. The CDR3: CASSLQGASNTGELFF. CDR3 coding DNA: TGTGCCAGCAGTTTGCAGGGGGCTTCGAACACCGGGGAGCTGTTTTTT.

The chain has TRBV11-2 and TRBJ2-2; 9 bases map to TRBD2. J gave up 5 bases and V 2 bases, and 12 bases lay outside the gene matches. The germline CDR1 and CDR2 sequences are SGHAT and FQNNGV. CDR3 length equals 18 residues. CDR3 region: CASSLSRWSGRKTGELFF. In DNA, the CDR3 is TGTGCCAGCAGCTTAAGTCGTTGGAGCGGGAGGAAGACCGGGGAGCTGTTTTTT.

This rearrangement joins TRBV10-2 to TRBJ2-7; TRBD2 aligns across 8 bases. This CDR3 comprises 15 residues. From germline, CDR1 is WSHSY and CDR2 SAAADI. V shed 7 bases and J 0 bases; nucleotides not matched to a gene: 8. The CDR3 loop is CASTQAGVTSYEQYF. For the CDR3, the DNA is TGCGCCAGCACCCAAGCGGGAGTCACCTCCTACGAGCAGTACTTC.

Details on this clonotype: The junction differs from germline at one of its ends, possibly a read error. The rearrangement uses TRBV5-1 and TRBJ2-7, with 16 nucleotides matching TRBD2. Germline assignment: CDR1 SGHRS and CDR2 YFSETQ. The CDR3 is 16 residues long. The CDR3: CASRLGLAGGTYEQYF. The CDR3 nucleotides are TGCGCCAGCAGATTGGGACTAGCGGGAGGGACCTACGAGCAGTACTTC.

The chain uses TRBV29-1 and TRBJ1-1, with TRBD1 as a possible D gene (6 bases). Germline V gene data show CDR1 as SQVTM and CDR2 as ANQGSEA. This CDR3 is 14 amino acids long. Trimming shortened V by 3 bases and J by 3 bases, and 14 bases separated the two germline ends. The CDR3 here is CSVDKTGWDTEAFF. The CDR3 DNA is TGCAGCGTTGATAAGACAGGATGGGACACTGAAGCTTTCTTT.